These 9 T cell receptor beta chains were all obtained from the same sample, sequenced in a study of graft-versus-host responses after intestinal transplantation. Profiled with immunoSEQ multiplex PCR; TCRdb holds only in-frame clones, not every one. The sample records approximately 90,000 clones, about 85% being singletons. The antigens these receptors bind are not known. Sequencing used unstimulated CD4+ T cells sorted from spleen or lymph node cells, obtained before transplant. Source of these receptors: a human donor who was the organ donor for an intestinal transplant.

V gene TRBV5-1 combines with J gene TRBJ2-2, with D possibly TRBD2 on 6 matching bases. The V gene lost 3 bases and the J gene lost 0 bases, with 9 bases spanning the gap. Germline CDR1 and CDR2: SGHRS and YFSETQ. The CDR3 runs 15 residues. This chain's CDR3 is CASSWTGANTGELFF. The CDR3 DNA sequence: TGCGCCAGCAGCTGGACGGGAGCGAACACCGGGGAGCTGTTTTTT.

This clone came up once. The chain joins TRBV6-5 to TRBJ1-4; no clear D gene. The CDR3 consists of 14 residues. Trimming removed 4 bases at V and 3 bases at J, with 9 bases between. Germline CDR1 is MNHEY and CDR2 is SVGAGI. The DNA of the CDR3 is TGTGCCAGCAGTTGGAGCAAGCCTAATGAAAAACTGTTTTTT. Translation gives CASSWSKPNEKLFF.

The V gene is TRBV28, the J gene TRBJ1-5; D possibly corresponds to TRBD1 (6 bases). Germline-derived CDR1 and CDR2 are MDHEN and SYDVKM. The ends were cut back, 6 bases at V and 4 bases at J, with 22 bases in the middle. The CDR3 runs 17 residues. The CDR3 nucleotides are TGTGCCAGCAGCCTGGGAGTACAGGGAAGGTTTAATCAGCCCCAGCATTTT. Translation gives CASSLGVQGRFNQPQHF.

The rearrangement joins TRBV12-5 to TRBJ2-7, with TRBD1 matching over 8 bases. Germline loops: CDR1 LGHNT, CDR2 FRNRAP. The trim removed 1 base at V and 6 bases at J, leaving 8 bases unmatched. This CDR3 comprises 15 residues. The CDR3 reads CASGLGPGQVAEQYF. The CDR3 DNA is TGTGCTAGTGGTTTGGGCCCGGGACAGGTCGCCGAGCAGTACTTC.

This clone has just one count. The rearrangement links TRBV2 to TRBJ1-4; 7 nucleotides align to TRBD1. The CDR3 loop spans 13 amino acids. CDR1 and CDR2 from the germline V gene are SNHLY and FYNNEI. Trimming cost V 5 bases and J 10 bases; bases outside gene matches: 7. CDR3 loop: CASSRGRPGKLFF. The DNA of the CDR3 is TGTGCCAGCAGTAGGGGGCGTCCAGGAAAACTGTTTTTT. Using reference TRBV2 and TRBJ1-4 for the parts outside the CDR3, the full variable domain is EPEVTQTPSHQVTQMGQEVILRCVPISNHLYFYWYRQILGQKVEFLVSFYNNEISEKSEIFDDQFSVERPDGSNFTLKIRSTKLEDSAMYFCASSRGRPGKLFFGSGTQLSVL.

The V gene is TRBV5-4, the J gene TRBJ2-7; TRBD1 might be the D (6 bases). Trimming shortened V by 0 bases and J by 0 bases, and 10 bases separated the two germline ends. The CDR3 has 15 residues. Looked up from germline, CDR1 is SGHNT and CDR2 is YYREEE (reference sequence). CDR3 nucleotides: TGTGCCAGCAGCTTGGGACAGGACCGCTCCTACGAGCAGTACTTC. Amino acids: CASSLGQDRSYEQYF.

V is TRBV4-1 and J is TRBJ2-7; 9 bases line up with TRBD1. The germline V gene has CDR1 MGHRA and CDR2 YSYEKL. The CDR3 covers 16 residues. After removal of 4 bases from V and 4 bases from J, the junction contained 11 bases not matched to a gene. The DNA for the CDR3 is TGCGCCAGCAGCCCGCTGGACAGGGGAGGGATTTACGAGCAGTACTTC. Translation gives CASSPLDRGGIYEQYF.

This clone came up a few times. The gene calls are TRBV7-3 and TRBJ2-3, with 7 nucleotides matching TRBD2. CDR1 is SGHTA and CDR2 is FQGTGA in the germline V gene. Trimming at V came to 5 bases and at J to 2 bases, leaving 7 bases not matched to a gene. The CDR3 is made up of 15 amino acids. CDR3 coding DNA: TGTGCCAGCAGCCCCTCGAGCGGGGCCACAGATACGCAGTATTTT. This translates into CASSPSSGATDTQYF.

This clone has a single count. The chain links TRBV4-2 to TRBJ2-7; 7 bases are shared with TRBD2. This CDR3 is 14 amino acids long. The germline gives CDR1 LGHNA, CDR2 YNFKEQ. Trimming cost V 5 bases and J 7 bases; bases outside gene matches: 11. In nucleotides, the CDR3 is TGTGCCAGCAGCTTCGGCGGGAGAGTGAGGGAGCAGTACTTC. Its translation: CASSFGGRVREQYF.